The clone carrying this T cell receptor beta chain was picked up a small number of times. Antigen specificity is unknown. With a J-beta primer mix and a sample-barcoded 5' primer, a second PCR ran about 6 to 11 cycles. Tags on each cDNA molecule came from a template-switch adaptor with 12 random nucleotides. MiXCR was run by TCRdb on the 5' RACE reads, yielding one entry per CDR3 protein. The data show about 800,000 distinct CDR3 sequences, over 45% seen once. This specimen comes from a study of blood T cells in healthy people across ages. General study findings and limits: In these data, TCR beta diversity tracked strongly with naive T cell percentage. Observed TCR beta diversity per million T cells went down as age went up. This fall followed a roughly linear course with age. Estimates drawn from one million T cells were deemed to understate diversity.

The V end lost 3 bases, the J end lost 2 bases, and 14 bases lay between the germline ends. Germline assignment: CDR1 DFQATT and CDR2 SNEGSKA (reference sequence). This CDR3 region has 14 residues. The chain recombines TRBV20-1 with TRBJ2-7; D gene uncertain. The sequence was obtained from a man aged 25 to 40 in good health. Material: blood. The CDR3 spells CSASPTVTTYEQYF. The CDR3 coding sequence is TGCAGTGCTAGCCCGACCGTTACCACCTACGAGCAGTACTTC.